Following are 8 T cell receptor beta chains from one sample sequenced in a study of beta chain features in type 1 diabetes. Study-level findings and limits: In every one of the four CD4+ subsets, TCRB CDR3s were moderately but significantly shorter in Type 1 diabetes patients.

Sequenced material consisted of expressed TCRB transcripts (all of the isolated RNA was reverse transcribed). This table comes from immunoSEQ multiplex PCR, and its TCRdb copy is limited to in-frame clones, with some not included. The data contain around 100,000 clones, about 26% of them singletons. Their target antigens are unknown. The sample was central memory CD4+ T cells from blood. Receptors originate from a woman under 30 with type 1 diabetes.

V is TRBV5-1 and J is TRBJ1-2; possible D gene TRBD1, 5 bases. Germline assignment: CDR1 SGHRS and CDR2 YFSETQ. Between the trimmed V and J ends, which lost 3 bases and 5 bases, there was a span of 17 bases. This CDR3 is 15 amino acids long. This CDR3 is CASSSHSGRLYGYTF. CDR3 in DNA: TGCGCCAGCAGCTCCCACTCAGGGCGGTTGTATGGCTACACCTTC.

The CDR3 spells CASSPLKSSYNEQFF. Here the CDR3 DNA reads TGTGCCAGCTCACCACTGAAGAGCTCCTACAATGAGCAGTTCTTC. This chain links TRBV18 with TRBJ2-1; D uncertain. Germline V gene lookup returns CDR1 KGHSH and CDR2 LQKENI. Trimming took off 1 base at V and 0 bases at J, with 7 bases between the two ends. The CDR3 totals 15 residues.

The rearrangement joins TRBV5-4 to TRBJ1-1; D might be TRBD1 (5 bases). With 0 bases removed from V and 5 bases from J, the gap between germline ends came to 14 bases. This CDR3 spans 15 amino acids. Germline CDR1 is SGHNT and CDR2 is YYREEE (reference sequence). CDR3 DNA: TGTGCCAGCAGCTTGGGTGGGGTTGGGGGGACTGAAGCTTTCTTT. Translation gives CASSLGGVGGTEAFF.

The chain couples TRBV11-3 to TRBJ2-1; 11 nucleotides match TRBD2. CDR1 SGHNT and CDR2 YENEEA come from the germline V gene. V lost 1 base, J lost 0 bases, and 2 bases stayed unmatched. The CDR3 is 17 residues long. The CDR3 loop is CASSLGLAGSSYNEQFF. In DNA, the CDR3 is TGTGCCAGCAGCTTAGGACTAGCGGGAAGCTCCTACAATGAGCAGTTCTTC. Combining the CDR3 with reference TRBV11-3 and TRBJ2-1 gives the whole variable domain EAGVVQSPRYKIIEKKQPVAFWCNPISGHNTLYWYLQNLGQGPELLIRYENEEAVDDSQLPKDRFSAERLKGVDSTLKIQPAELGDSAVYLCASSLGLAGSSYNEQFFGPGTRLTVL.

The J gene is TRBJ1-5, the V gene TRBV5-8; 7 bases are a match to TRBD1. The CDR3 has 14 amino acids. J lost 1 base, V lost 4 bases, and 2 bases had no gene match. Germline V gene lookup returns CDR1 SGHTS and CDR2 YDEGEE. CDR3 loop: CASSRDRSNQPQHF. Here the CDR3 DNA reads TGTGCCAGCAGCAGGGACAGAAGCAATCAGCCCCAGCATTTT.

This rearrangement joins TRBV28 to TRBJ2-2; D call uncertain. The CDR3 has 12 amino acids. CDR1 and CDR2 (germline): MDHEN, SYDVKM. The V gene lost 7 bases and the J gene lost 4 bases, with 7 bases spanning the gap. CDR3 amino acids: CASTLSTGELFF. CDR3 in DNA: TGTGCCAGCACCCTCTCCACCGGGGAGCTGTTTTTT.

The V gene is TRBV30, the J gene TRBJ2-5; 7 bases agree with TRBD1. Germline V lookup: CDR1 GTSNPN, CDR2 SVGIG (reference sequence). This CDR3 contains 13 residues. V dropped 1 base and J dropped 1; count of bases not matched to a gene: 0. The CDR3 reads CAWSGDSQETQYF. The CDR3 nucleotides read TGTGCCTGGAGTGGGGACAGCCAAGAGACCCAGTACTTC.

This clone was recorded a few times. The rearrangement joins TRBV19 to TRBJ1-1; tentatively, D is TRBD1 (6 bases). The V end lost 3 bases, the J end lost 1 base, and 9 bases lay between the germline ends. Germline-derived CDR1 and CDR2 are LNHDA and SQIVND (reference sequence). This CDR3 has 14 residues. CDR3 DNA sequence: TGTGCCAGTAGTATGCAGGGGCGGAACACTGAAGCTTTCTTT. This translates into CASSMQGRNTEAFF.